This TCR beta chain came from a study of cytomegalovirus exposure and HLA in healthy donors (dated by TCRdb to 2016 to 2017). Some background on the complete study: The 500 to 800 repertoires of the first cohort and the 110 or so validation repertoires were produced on the same platform, according to a later analysis. The aim of the study was to test whether cataloging public T cell receptors could identify signatures of past pathogen exposure. A separate validation cohort of approximately 120 different subjects was used in addition to the approximately 610-subject first cohort. To predict cytomegalovirus infection status, the study brought together high-throughput TCR immunosequencing, statistical association of individual TCRs with disease status, and machine learning. On the study overall, not on this receptor specifically: Across donors, most TCR sequences were observed very rarely, whereas some public TCRs were present in many individuals. Cytomegalovirus status was reported to be diagnosed by the classifier with high specificity and sensitivity in both the original and validation cohorts. A later analysis had no HLA typing for the validation cohort, so co-occurrence there was scored across all 130 or so repertoires. In the study, approximately 150 TCR beta chains were listed as associated with cytomegalovirus. In vitro tests confirmed that a few of the cytomegalovirus-associated TCR beta chains recognize cytomegalovirus antigens. Of the cluster scores, roughly 95% were above 0 in a later analysis, which found that TCRs clustered in the first cohort also tended to co-occur in the approximately 120 validation repertoires. According to the authors, the approach could potentially be generalized to other disease states and immunological phenotypes.

The germline V gene supplies CDR1 MDHEN and CDR2 SYDVKM. V trim: 1 base; J trim: 8 bases; unmatched bases: 5. Reading from cysteine to phenylalanine, the CDR3 counts 14 amino acids. Only the CDR3 DNA is retained, 42 bases long and in frame from the first base. Donors formed part of the validation cohort, which comprised 120 subjects and was distinct from the first cohort of 666 subjects. Turning to this clone: Its antigen is unknown. No per-base quality is available; no much larger clone lies one base away.

Library creation used the immunoSEQ multiplex PCR assay. On the study's bioinformatics: A statistical classification framework was built for diagnosing cytomegalovirus status from the catalog of TCR beta chain sequences. In its TCRdb copy, this immuneACCESS table keeps in-frame sequences only and misses some clones. Where compared with another copy, unresolved V genes explain less than half of these, and the others have no known cause. V and J calls and clone size are copied from that table; D and trimming were computed from the DNA. Counted in this sample were some 79,000 clones; around 94% of them appeared once. 3.2% of the sample comes from the top ten.

This receptor was identified in a woman younger than 30 in good health and CMV-seropositive. This chain is built from TRBV28 and TRBJ1-2, with 9 middle bases fitting TRBD1. Specimen: PBMCs. The nucleotide sequence reads TGTGCCAGCAGTTTATTGGCGGACAGGGGCGGCTACACCTTC. It translates as CASSLLADRGGYTF.